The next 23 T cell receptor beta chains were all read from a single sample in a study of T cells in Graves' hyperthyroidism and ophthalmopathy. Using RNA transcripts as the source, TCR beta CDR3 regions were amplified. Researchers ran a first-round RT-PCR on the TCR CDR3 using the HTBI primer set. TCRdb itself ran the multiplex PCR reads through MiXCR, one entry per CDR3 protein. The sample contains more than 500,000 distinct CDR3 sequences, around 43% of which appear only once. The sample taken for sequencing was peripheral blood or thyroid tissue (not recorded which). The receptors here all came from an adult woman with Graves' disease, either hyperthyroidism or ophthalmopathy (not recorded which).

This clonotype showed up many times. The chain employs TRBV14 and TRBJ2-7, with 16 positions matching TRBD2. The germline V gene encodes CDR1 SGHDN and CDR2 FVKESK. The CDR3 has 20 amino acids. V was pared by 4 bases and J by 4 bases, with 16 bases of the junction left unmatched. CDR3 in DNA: TGTGCCAGCAGCCCATACCCGACGTCACCGGGACTAGCGGGAGGGTACGAGCAGTACTTC. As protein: CASSPYPTSPGLAGGYEQYF.

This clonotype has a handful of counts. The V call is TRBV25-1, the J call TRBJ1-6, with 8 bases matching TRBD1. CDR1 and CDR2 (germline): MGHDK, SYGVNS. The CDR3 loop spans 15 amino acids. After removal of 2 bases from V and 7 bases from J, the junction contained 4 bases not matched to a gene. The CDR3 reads CASSEAGGANSPLHF. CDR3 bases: TGTGCCAGCAGTGAAGCAGGGGGCGCAAATTCACCCCTCCACTTT.

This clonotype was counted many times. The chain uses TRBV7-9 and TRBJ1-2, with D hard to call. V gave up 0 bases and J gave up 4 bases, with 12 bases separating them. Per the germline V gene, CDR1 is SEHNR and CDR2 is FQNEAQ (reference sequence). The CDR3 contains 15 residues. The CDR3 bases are TGTGCCAGCAGCTTAGCAGGGATCGGAAGCTATGGCTACACCTTC. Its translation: CASSLAGIGSYGYTF. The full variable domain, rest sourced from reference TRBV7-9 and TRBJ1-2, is DTGVSQNPRHKITKRGQNVTFRCDPISEHNRLYWYRQTLGQGPEFLTYFQNEAQLEKSRLLSDRFSAERPKGSFSTLEIQRTEQGDSAMYLCASSLAGIGSYGYTFGSGTRLTVV.

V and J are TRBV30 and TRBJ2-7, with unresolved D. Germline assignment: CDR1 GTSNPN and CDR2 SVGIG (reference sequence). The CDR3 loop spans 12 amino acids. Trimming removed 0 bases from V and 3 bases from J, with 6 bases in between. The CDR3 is CAWSVWGYEQYF. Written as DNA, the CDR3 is TGTGCCTGGAGTGTATGGGGCTACGAGCAGTACTTC.

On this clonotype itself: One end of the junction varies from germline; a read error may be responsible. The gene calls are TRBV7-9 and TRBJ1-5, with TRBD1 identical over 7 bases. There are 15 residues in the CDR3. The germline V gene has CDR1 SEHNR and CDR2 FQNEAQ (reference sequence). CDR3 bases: TGCGCCAGCAGCCAAGGGCCAGGGGGGAATCAGCCCCAGCATTTT. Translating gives CASSQGPGGNQPQHF.

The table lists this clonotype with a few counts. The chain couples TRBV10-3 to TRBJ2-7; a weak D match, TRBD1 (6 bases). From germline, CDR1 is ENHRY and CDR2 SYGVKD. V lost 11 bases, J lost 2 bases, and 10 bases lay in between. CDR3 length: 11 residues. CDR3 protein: CAVGQTYEQYF. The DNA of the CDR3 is TGTGCCGTCGGACAGACCTACGAGCAGTACTTC.

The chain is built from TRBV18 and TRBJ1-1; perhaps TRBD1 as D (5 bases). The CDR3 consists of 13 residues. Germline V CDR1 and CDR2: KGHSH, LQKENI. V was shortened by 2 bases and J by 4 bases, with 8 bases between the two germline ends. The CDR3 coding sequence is TGTGCCAGCTCACCAGCGAGGGGCACTGAAGCTTTCTTT. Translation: CASSPARGTEAFF.

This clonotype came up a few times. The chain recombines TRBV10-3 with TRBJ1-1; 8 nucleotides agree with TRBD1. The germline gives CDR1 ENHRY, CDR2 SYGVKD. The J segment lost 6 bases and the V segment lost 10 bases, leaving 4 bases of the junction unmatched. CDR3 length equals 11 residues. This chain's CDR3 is CATGTGAEAFF. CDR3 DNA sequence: TGTGCCACCGGGACAGGTGCTGAAGCTTTCTTT.

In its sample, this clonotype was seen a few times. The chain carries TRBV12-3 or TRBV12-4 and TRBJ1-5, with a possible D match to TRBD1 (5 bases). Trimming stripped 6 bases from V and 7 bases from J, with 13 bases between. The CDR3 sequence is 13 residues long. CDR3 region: CASSPRARQPQHF. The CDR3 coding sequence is TGTGCCAGCAGCCCCAGGGCTCGGCAGCCCCAGCATTTT.

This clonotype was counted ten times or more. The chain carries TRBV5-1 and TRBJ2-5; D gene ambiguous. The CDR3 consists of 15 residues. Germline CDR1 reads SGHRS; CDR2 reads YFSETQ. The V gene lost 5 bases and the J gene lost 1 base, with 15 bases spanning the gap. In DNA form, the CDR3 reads TGCGCCAGCAGAGAGCTGCGGACCGGCCAAGAGACCCAGTACTTC. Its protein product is CASRELRTGQETQYF.

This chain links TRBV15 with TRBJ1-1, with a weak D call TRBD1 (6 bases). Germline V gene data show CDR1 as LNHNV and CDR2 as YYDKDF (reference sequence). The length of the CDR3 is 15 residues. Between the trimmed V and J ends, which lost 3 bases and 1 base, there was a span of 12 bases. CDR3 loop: CATSRGAYKNTEAFF. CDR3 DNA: TGTGCCACCAGCAGGGGGGCCTACAAGAACACTGAAGCTTTCTTT.

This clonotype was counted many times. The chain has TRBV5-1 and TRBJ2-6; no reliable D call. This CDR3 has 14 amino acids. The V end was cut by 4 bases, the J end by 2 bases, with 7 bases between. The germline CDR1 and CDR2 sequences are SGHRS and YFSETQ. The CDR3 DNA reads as TGCGCCAGCAGCGCCAATACTGGGGCCAACGTCCTGACTTTC. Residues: CASSANTGANVLTF.

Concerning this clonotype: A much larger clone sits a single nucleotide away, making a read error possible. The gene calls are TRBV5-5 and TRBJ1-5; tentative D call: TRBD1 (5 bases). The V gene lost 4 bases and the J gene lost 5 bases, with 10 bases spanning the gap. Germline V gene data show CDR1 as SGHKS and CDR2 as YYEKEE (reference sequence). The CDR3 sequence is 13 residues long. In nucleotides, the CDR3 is TGTGCCAGCAGCCGGGGCACACATCAGCCCCAGCATTTT. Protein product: CASSRGTHQPQHF.

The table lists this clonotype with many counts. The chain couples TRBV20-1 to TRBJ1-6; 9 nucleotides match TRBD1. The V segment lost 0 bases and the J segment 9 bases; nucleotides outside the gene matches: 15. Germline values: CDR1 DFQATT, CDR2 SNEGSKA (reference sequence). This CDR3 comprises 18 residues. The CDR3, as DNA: TGCAGTGCTAGAGATGTAGGGACAGGGTGGAATAGGGGTTCACCCCTCCACTTT. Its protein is CSARDVGTGWNRGSPLHF.

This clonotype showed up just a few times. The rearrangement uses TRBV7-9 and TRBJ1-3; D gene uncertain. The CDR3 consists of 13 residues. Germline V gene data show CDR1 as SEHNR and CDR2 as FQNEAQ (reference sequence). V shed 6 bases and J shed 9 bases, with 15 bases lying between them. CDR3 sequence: CASSSPNVGTIYF. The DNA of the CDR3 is TGTGCCAGCAGTTCCCCGAACGTGGGCACCATATATTTT.

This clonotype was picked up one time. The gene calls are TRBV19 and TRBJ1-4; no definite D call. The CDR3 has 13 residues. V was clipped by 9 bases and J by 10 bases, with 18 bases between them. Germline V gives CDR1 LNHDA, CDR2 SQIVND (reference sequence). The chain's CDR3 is CASMTTDTTKLFF. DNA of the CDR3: TGTGCCAGCATGACCACCGACACAACAAAACTGTTTTTT.

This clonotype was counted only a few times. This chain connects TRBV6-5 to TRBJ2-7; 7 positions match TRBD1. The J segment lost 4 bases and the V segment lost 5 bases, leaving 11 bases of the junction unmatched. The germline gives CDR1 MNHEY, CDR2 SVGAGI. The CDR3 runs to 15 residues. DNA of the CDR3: TGTGCCAGCAGTCCTCAAACAGGGGTGGGGTACGAGCAGTACTTC. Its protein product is CASSPQTGVGYEQYF.

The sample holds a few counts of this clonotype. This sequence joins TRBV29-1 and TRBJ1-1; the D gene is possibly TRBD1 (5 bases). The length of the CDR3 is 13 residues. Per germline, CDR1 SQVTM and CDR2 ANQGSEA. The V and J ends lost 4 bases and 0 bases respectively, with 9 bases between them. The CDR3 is CSVGAGMNTEAFF. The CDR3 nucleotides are TGCAGCGTTGGGGCAGGGATGAACACTGAAGCTTTCTTT.

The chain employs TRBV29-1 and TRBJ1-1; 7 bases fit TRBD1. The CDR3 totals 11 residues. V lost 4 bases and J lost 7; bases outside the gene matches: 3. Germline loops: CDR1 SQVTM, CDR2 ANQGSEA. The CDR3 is CSVGQGYEAFF. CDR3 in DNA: TGCAGCGTTGGACAGGGATATGAAGCTTTCTTT.

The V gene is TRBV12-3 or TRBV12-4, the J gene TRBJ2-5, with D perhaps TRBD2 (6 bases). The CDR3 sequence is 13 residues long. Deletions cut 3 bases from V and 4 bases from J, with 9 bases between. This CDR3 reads CASSFGGVETQYF. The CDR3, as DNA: TGTGCCAGCAGTTTTGGAGGGGTAGAGACCCAGTACTTC.

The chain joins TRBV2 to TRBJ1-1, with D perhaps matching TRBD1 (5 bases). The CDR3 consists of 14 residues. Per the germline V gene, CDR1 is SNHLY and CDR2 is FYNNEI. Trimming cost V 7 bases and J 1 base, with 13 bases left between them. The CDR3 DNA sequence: TGTGCCAGCATTCAAAGTGGGACGAACACTGAAGCTTTCTTT. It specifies CASIQSGTNTEAFF.

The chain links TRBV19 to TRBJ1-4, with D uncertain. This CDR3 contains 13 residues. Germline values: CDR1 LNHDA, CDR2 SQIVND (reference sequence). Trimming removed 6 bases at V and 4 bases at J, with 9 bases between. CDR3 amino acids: CASSTGNNEKLFF. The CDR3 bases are TGTGCCAGTAGCACCGGGAATAATGAAAAACTGTTTTTT. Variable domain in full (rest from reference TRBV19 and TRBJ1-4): DGGITQSPKYLFRKEGQNVTLSCEQNLNHDAMYWYRQDPGQGLRLIYYSQIVNDFQKGDIAEGYSVSREKKESFPLTVTSAQKNPTAFYLCASSTGNNEKLFFGSGTQLSVL.

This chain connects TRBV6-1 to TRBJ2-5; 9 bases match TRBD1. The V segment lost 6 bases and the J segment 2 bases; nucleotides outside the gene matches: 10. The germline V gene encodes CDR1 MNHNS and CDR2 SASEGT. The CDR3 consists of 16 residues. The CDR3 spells CASSTSGQGGQETQYF. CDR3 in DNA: TGTGCCAGCAGCACCTCGGGACAGGGCGGGCAAGAGACCCAGTACTTC.